These 10 T cell receptor beta chains share one sample of origin, sequenced in a study of Ad26.COV2.S vaccination and SARS-CoV-2 variants. Profiled with immunoSEQ multiplex PCR; TCRdb holds only in-frame clones, not every one. The table has around 340,000 clones, 88% seen once. The treatment denotes: about 20 received Ad26.COV2.S at low or high dose, single or two shots; roughly 5 received placebo; per-sample allocation not given. Each sample was drawn 63 days after the first injection (of vaccine or placebo). The specimen comprised peripheral blood, sampled in a trial of Ad26.COV2.S vaccine versus placebo. Receptors were obtained from a person aged 18-60 years who received the Ad26.COV2.S COVID-19 vaccine or a placebo.

The chain joins TRBV11-2 to TRBJ2-2, with D possibly being TRBD2 (5 bases). The V end was cut by 3 bases, the J end by 5 bases, with 13 bases between. The CDR3 sequence is 15 residues long. Germline-derived CDR1 and CDR2 are SGHAT and FQNNGV. DNA of the CDR3: TGTGCCAGCAGCTTCGGGGAATGGAGAACCGGGGAGCTGTTTTTT. Protein sequence: CASSFGEWRTGELFF. Full variable domain (missing parts from reference TRBV11-2 and TRBJ2-2): EAGVAQSPRYKIIEKRQSVAFWCNPISGHATLYWYQQILGQGPKLLIQFQNNGVVDDSQLPKDRFSAERLKGVDSTLKIQPAKLEDSAVYLCASSFGEWRTGELFFGEGSRLTVL.

The rearrangement links TRBV7-3 to TRBJ2-5; D not resolved. Germline V lookup: CDR1 SGHTA, CDR2 FQGTGA. This CDR3 comprises 13 residues. V lost 0 bases and J lost 3, with 5 bases in between. The CDR3 DNA sequence: TGTGCCAGCAGCTTAACGCTAAAAGAGACCCAGTACTTC. Translated, it gives CASSLTLKETQYF. Based on the CDR3 plus reference TRBV7-3 and TRBJ2-5, the full variable domain is GAGVSQTPSNKVTEKGKYVELRCDPISGHTALYWYRQSLGQGPEFLIYFQGTGAADDSGLPNDRFFAVRPEGSVSTLKIQRTERGDSAVYLCASSLTLKETQYFGPGTRLLVL.

The chain has TRBV4-3 and TRBJ1-1, with D possibly TRBD1 on 5 matching bases. This CDR3 is built from 19 residues. V was clipped by 3 bases and J by 2 bases, with 25 bases between them. Germline V gives CDR1 LGHNA, CDR2 YSLEER. CDR3 sequence reads: CASSQGLREVGDTNTEAFF. Written as DNA, the CDR3 is TGCGCCAGCAGCCAGGGGCTTAGGGAGGTAGGGGATACTAACACTGAAGCTTTCTTT.

This clone was picked up one time. The genes are TRBV14 and TRBJ2-3; TRBD2 matches at 11 bases. The ends lost 4 bases at V and 4 bases at J; junction bases unmatched: 7. Germline V lookup: CDR1 SGHDN, CDR2 FVKESK. The CDR3 is 16 residues long. The CDR3 region is CASSPVAGGESDTQYF. The CDR3 DNA sequence: TGTGCCAGCAGCCCCGTAGCGGGAGGGGAATCAGATACGCAGTATTTT.

The genes are TRBV2 and TRBJ2-1; D gene uncertain. Trimming shortened V by 2 bases and J by 3 bases, and 8 bases separated the two germline ends. Germline CDR1 is SNHLY and CDR2 is FYNNEI. The CDR3 loop spans 14 amino acids. CDR3 coding DNA: TGTGCCAGCAGTGAAATGGGATTCTACAATGAGCAGTTCTTC. This sequence encodes CASSEMGFYNEQFF.

This clone has just one count. V and J are TRBV7-9 and TRBJ2-7, with D perhaps matching TRBD1 or TRBD2 (5 bases each). Trimming removed 6 bases at V and 4 bases at J, with 10 bases between. This CDR3 has 12 residues. Germline CDR1 is SEHNR and CDR2 is FQNEAQ (reference sequence). This CDR3 is CASSWDPYEQYF. CDR3 bases: TGTGCCAGCAGTTGGGACCCTTACGAGCAGTACTTC.

The V call is TRBV11-2, the J call TRBJ1-1; a possible D gene is TRBD1 (5 bases). This CDR3 is 13 amino acids long. CDR1 is SGHAT, CDR2 FQNNGV, per germline. The CDR3 nucleotides read TGTGCGAGCCTTGGGGGGGGGTACACTGAAGCTTTCTTT. Its protein product is CASLGGGYTEAFF.

The rearrangement links TRBV27 to TRBJ1-3; 7 bases line up with TRBD1. Germline CDR1 MNHEY, CDR2 SMNVEV (reference sequence). With 4 bases clipped from V and 2 bases from J, the junction kept 14 bases outside the gene matches. The CDR3 runs to 18 residues. The DNA for the CDR3 is TGTGCCAGCAGTTCTATGTTCATCAGGGGGAGACCTGGAAACACCATATATTTT. This codes for CASSSMFIRGRPGNTIYF.

This clone was seen just once. V is TRBV9 and J is TRBJ2-7; a possible D gene is TRBD2 (5 bases). The ends were cut back, 2 bases at V and 2 bases at J, with 23 bases in the middle. This CDR3 has 18 amino acids. From germline, CDR1 is SGDLS and CDR2 YYNGEE. CDR3 sequence (DNA): TGTGCCAGCAGCGTCGCCCCCGGAGGCGCGAGTTTTACCTACGAGCAGTACTTC. Protein product: CASSVAPGGASFTYEQYF.

The rearrangement joins TRBV3-1 (or the pseudogene TRBV3-2) to TRBJ1-1, with 8 bases aligning to TRBD1. Germline-derived CDR1 and CDR2 are LGHDT and YNNKEL (reference sequence). V shed 3 bases, J shed 3 bases, and the junction held 9 bases outside the gene matches. The CDR3 consists of 16 residues. CDR3: CASSQRTGYRHTEAFF. CDR3 coding DNA: TGTGCCAGCAGCCAGCGGACAGGGTACAGGCACACTGAAGCTTTCTTT.